The T cell receptor beta chain under discussion was sequenced for a study of cytotoxic CD8 clonotypes in ibrutinib-treated CLL. Study in general: The patients comprised roughly 12 relapsed/refractory and approximately 16 treatment-naive cases, about 18 IGHV unmutated. Collecting the response samples happened after a median around twelve months of treatment, with a range of 6 to 36. Regarding the study as a whole: The public clonotypes identified were infrequent and showed contraction or stability on treatment.

The source of around 1.8 micrograms of genomic DNA for TCR beta libraries was cryopreserved PBMCs. Some clones are missing from TCRdb's copy, which holds only in-frame ones; the method was immunoSEQ multiplex PCR. Among under 300,000 clones listed, 70% were seen once. Germline V gives CDR1 SGHTA, CDR2 FQGTGA. The V and J ends lost 2 bases and 6 bases, in that order; junction bases with no gene match: 2. The CDR3 sequence is 14 residues long. A word on this clone: The antigen is unknown.

This sample comprised PBMCs, obtained after 24 months of ibrutinib treatment. This receptor was taken from a human donor with chronic lymphocytic leukemia. The rearrangement joins TRBV7-3 to TRBJ2-7, with 12 bases fitting TRBD2. This CDR3 reads CASSLSSGRGEQYF. CDR3 sequence (DNA): TGTGCCAGCAGCTTATCTAGCGGGAGGGGCGAGCAGTACTTC. The whole variable domain, filled in from reference TRBV7-3 and TRBJ2-7, reads GAGVSQTPSNKVTEKGKYVELRCDPISGHTALYWYRQSLGQGPEFLIYFQGTGAADDSGLPNDRFFAVRPEGSVSTLKIQRTERGDSAVYLCASSLSSGRGEQYFGPGTRLTVT.